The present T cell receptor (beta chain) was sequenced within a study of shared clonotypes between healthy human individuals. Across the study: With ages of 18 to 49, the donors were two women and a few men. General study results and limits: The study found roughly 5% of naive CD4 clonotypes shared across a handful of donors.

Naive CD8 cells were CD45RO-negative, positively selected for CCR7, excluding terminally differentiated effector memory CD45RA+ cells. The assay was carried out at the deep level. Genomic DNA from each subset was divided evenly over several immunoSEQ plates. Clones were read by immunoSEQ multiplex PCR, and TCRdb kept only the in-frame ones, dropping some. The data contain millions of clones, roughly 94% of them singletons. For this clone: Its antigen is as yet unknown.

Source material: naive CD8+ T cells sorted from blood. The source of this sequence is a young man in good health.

CDR3 coding DNA: TGTGCCAGCAGCCTGGACGGCGGCTACACCTTC. It codes for CASSLDGGYTF. The chain is built from TRBV13 and TRBJ1-2, with D unclear. The CDR3 spans 11 residues. In germline, CDR1 is PRHDT, CDR2 FYEKMQ (reference sequence). Trimming left V 5 bases short and J 8 bases short, with 9 bases between.